The 25 T cell receptor beta chains below all came from one sample that was sequenced in a study of shared clonotypes between healthy human individuals. Assay: immunoSEQ multiplex PCR; the TCRdb copy retains only in-frame clones and omits some. The sample yields 950,000 to 1,100,000 clones, about four fifths seen once. Specimen: memory CD4+ T cells from PBMCs. Subset noted: CD45RA-negative fraction. These TCRs come from a man younger than 35 in good health. Some clones in this sample may be carry-over from other donors' samples.

As for this clone: This sample includes further DNA sequences coding for the same CDR3. The rearrangement uses TRBV28 and TRBJ1-2; 7 bases align to TRBD1. V dropped 9 bases and J dropped 4; count of bases not matched to a gene: 5. Germline CDR1 MDHEN, CDR2 SYDVKM. This CDR3 spans 12 amino acids. The CDR3 nucleotides are TGTGCCAGTCGAGGGGGCGGCTATGGCTACACCTTC. Its translation is CASRGGGYGYTF.

The V call is TRBV5-1, the J call TRBJ1-1; D remains ambiguous. Germline CDR1 reads SGHRS; CDR2 reads YFSETQ. The V end was cut by 1 base, the J end by 4 bases, with 11 bases between. The CDR3 spans 14 residues. The CDR3 here is CASSLTDPSTEAFF. CDR3 bases: TGCGCCAGCAGCTTGACCGACCCGAGCACTGAAGCTTTCTTT.

On this clone: A read error is possible here, since a much larger clone lies one base away. The V call is TRBV7-9, the J call TRBJ1-4, with 7 bases fitting TRBD1. The CDR3 has 14 amino acids. Germline trimming cut 3 bases from V and 12 bases from J; bases unmatched to any gene: 10. Germline-derived CDR1 and CDR2 are SEHNR and FQNEAQ (reference sequence). Written as DNA, the CDR3 is TGTGCCAGCAGCTTGGGGCAGGGGGTGGAACAACTGTTTTTT. It specifies CASSLGQGVEQLFF.

The V and J genes are TRBV7-9 and TRBJ2-7; the D gene is possibly TRBD2 (5 bases). The germline V gene has CDR1 SEHNR and CDR2 FQNEAQ (reference sequence). The length of the CDR3 is 14 residues. V gave up 1 base and J gave up 5 bases, with 12 bases separating them. CDR3 coding DNA: TGTGCCAGCAGCTTAGGGGGAGCGGAAAACGAGCAGTACTTC. Its translation: CASSLGGAENEQYF.

This clone was seen only once. This chain uses TRBV6-1 with TRBJ2-7, with TRBD2 matching over 10 bases. J lost 2 bases, V lost 6 bases, and 4 bases had no gene match. The CDR3 consists of 14 residues. From germline, CDR1 is MNHNS and CDR2 SASEGT. The CDR3 reads CASRSGLAAYEQYF. Here the CDR3 DNA reads TGTGCCAGCAGATCAGGACTAGCGGCCTACGAGCAGTACTTC.

The chain combines TRBV5-6 with TRBJ1-3; D is perhaps TRBD1 (5 bases). With 5 bases removed from V and 0 bases from J, the gap between germline ends came to 15 bases. The CDR3 has 16 amino acids. The V gene's germline CDR1 is SGHDT and CDR2 YYEEEE. This chain's CDR3 is CASSRMGESSGNTIYF. The CDR3 bases are TGTGCCAGCAGTAGGATGGGGGAAAGCTCTGGAAACACCATATATTTT.

There are many counts of this clone. The identical CDR3 is also encoded by other nucleotide sequences in the sample. This chain joins TRBV5-1 and TRBJ2-7; 8 bases match TRBD1. The germline V gene encodes CDR1 SGHRS and CDR2 YFSETQ. Unmatched junction bases numbered 4, after V lost 2 bases and J lost 6 bases. CDR3 length: 13 amino acids. The CDR3 bases are TGCGCCAGCAGCTTTGGACAGGGTTCCGAGCAGTACTTC. This sequence encodes CASSFGQGSEQYF. Full variable domain (outside the CDR3, taken from reference TRBV5-1 and TRBJ2-7): KAGVTQTPRYLIKTRGQQVTLSCSPISGHRSVSWYQQTPGQGLQFLFEYFSETQRNKGNFPGRFSGRQFSNSRSEMNVSTLELGDSALYLCASSFGQGSEQYFGPGTRLTVT.

The rearrangement joins TRBV4-2 to TRBJ2-2; the match to TRBD2 covers 8 bases. The germline gives CDR1 LGHNA, CDR2 YNFKEQ. The CDR3 has 17 amino acids. V gave up 0 bases and J gave up 3 bases; unmatched junction bases: 6. CDR3 protein: CASSQDSASGYTGELFF. The CDR3 nucleotides are TGTGCCAGCAGCCAAGATTCGGCTAGCGGGTACACCGGGGAGCTGTTTTTT.

The rearrangement uses TRBV18 and TRBJ1-4; the D is unclear. V gave up 2 bases and J gave up 0 bases, with 7 bases separating them. The CDR3 sequence is 15 residues long. Per germline, CDR1 KGHSH and CDR2 LQKENI. The chain's CDR3 is CASSPWAPTNEKLFF. The DNA of the CDR3 is TGTGCCAGCTCACCATGGGCTCCAACTAATGAAAAACTGTTTTTT.

This rearrangement joins TRBV15 to TRBJ1-3; no clear D. The CDR3 sequence is 13 residues long. Trimming stripped 8 bases from V and 3 bases from J, with 11 bases between. Looked up from germline, CDR1 is LNHNV and CDR2 is YYDKDF (reference sequence). The CDR3 spells CATSQVDGNTIYF. CDR3 in DNA: TGTGCCACCTCCCAGGTAGATGGAAACACCATATATTTT.

This chain connects TRBV2 to TRBJ2-1, with 9 bases fitting TRBD2. From germline, CDR1 is SNHLY and CDR2 FYNNEI. The CDR3 extends over 15 amino acids. J lost 5 bases, V lost 3 bases, and 5 bases had no gene match. The CDR3 is CASSDFAGGHNEQFF. CDR3 nucleotides: TGTGCCAGCAGTGATTTTGCGGGAGGGCACAATGAGCAGTTCTTC.

The chain employs TRBV28 and TRBJ1-5; D is unclear. Germline V CDR1 and CDR2: MDHEN, SYDVKM. Trimming took 4 bases from V and 5 from J, leaving 18 bases between them. The CDR3 runs to 16 residues. CDR3 in amino acids: CASSSMSMSTYQPQHF. The DNA for the CDR3 is TGTGCCAGCAGTTCGATGAGCATGTCAACTTATCAGCCCCAGCATTTT.

This rearrangement joins TRBV6-6 to TRBJ2-1; 10 nucleotides align to TRBD2. In germline, CDR1 is MNHNY, CDR2 SVGAGI (reference sequence). V shed 5 bases, J shed 2 bases, and the junction held 3 bases outside the gene matches. The CDR3 is made up of 15 amino acids. As DNA, the CDR3 is TGTGCCAGCAGTCTAGCGGGAGCTCCCTACAATGAGCAGTTCTTC. This gives the protein CASSLAGAPYNEQFF.

The chain uses TRBV5-1 and TRBJ1-5; maybe TRBD1 (5 bases). V lost 0 bases, J lost 0 bases, and 10 bases lay in between. The CDR3 has 16 residues. The V gene's germline CDR1 is SGHRS and CDR2 YFSETQ. The CDR3 DNA reads TGCGCCAGCAGCTTGGTCGGGGGGGATAGCAATCAGCCCCAGCATTTT. As protein: CASSLVGGDSNQPQHF.

This clone has only one observation. In nucleotides, the CDR3 is TGTGCCAGCAGCTTTAACAGGGGGCTCACTGAAGCTTTCTTT. Translation: CASSFNRGLTEAFF. The V gene is TRBV7-8, the J gene TRBJ1-1; 9 bases agree with TRBD1. This CDR3 contains 14 residues. CDR1 is SGHVS and CDR2 is FQNEAQ in the germline V gene. The junction had 3 bases not matched to a gene; V was cut back by 3 bases and J by 4 bases.

The chain carries TRBV2 and TRBJ1-2, with 9 positions matching TRBD1. CDR1 SNHLY and CDR2 FYNNEI come from the germline V gene. This CDR3 has 14 amino acids. Germline trimming cut 6 bases from V and 5 bases from J; bases unmatched to any gene: 7. DNA of the CDR3: TGTGCCAGCAGCGATACCGGGACAGGGTATGGCTACACCTTC. This sequence encodes CASSDTGTGYGYTF.

The chain joins TRBV29-1 to TRBJ2-1, with 8 nucleotides matching TRBD2. CDR1 and CDR2 from the germline V gene are SQVTM and ANQGSEA. The CDR3 is 17 residues long. V lost 6 bases and J lost 2; bases outside the gene matches: 15. The CDR3 DNA follows: TGCAGCGTGAGAAGGTGGCGGGGGGCGGAGACCTACAATGAGCAGTTCTTC. This sequence encodes CSVRRWRGAETYNEQFF.

A remark on this clone: Sequence at one end of the junction differs from germline and may be a read error. The rearrangement links TRBV11-3 to TRBJ2-7; D is perhaps TRBD1 or TRBD2 (5 bases each). The CDR3 is 13 residues long. Per germline, CDR1 SGHNT and CDR2 YENEEA. Written as DNA, the CDR3 is TGTGCCAGCAGCTCAGCGGACAACTACGGGCAGTACTTC. Translating it yields CASSSADNYGQYF.

This chain links TRBV28 with TRBJ1-1, with a tentative D call TRBD1 (5 bases). V was shortened by 7 bases and J by 5 bases, with 35 bases between the two germline ends. The germline gives CDR1 MDHEN, CDR2 SYDVKM. The CDR3 contains 20 residues. As DNA, the CDR3 is TGTGCCAGCACCTCCCTTTACCGAGAACCCTTCAGGGACGGCCGGACTGAAGCTTTCTTT. This encodes CASTSLYREPFRDGRTEAFF.

This clone was seen more than once but under ten times. The sample contains more than one DNA sequence encoding this CDR3. The genes are TRBV9 and TRBJ1-1; 7 positions agree with TRBD1. The CDR3 contains 14 residues. CDR1 is SGDLS, CDR2 YYNGEE, per germline. The trim removed 3 bases at V and 1 base at J, leaving 3 bases unmatched. CDR3 in amino acids: CASSAGTENTEAFF. The CDR3 nucleotides read TGTGCCAGCAGCGCCGGGACAGAGAACACTGAAGCTTTCTTT.

This clone is a singleton in its sample. The CDR3, as DNA: TGTGCCAGCAGTTACCAGGCGGGACAGGGGGCCGCCGGGGAGCTGTTTTTT. Translated: CASSYQAGQGAAGELFF. The chain combines TRBV11-1 with TRBJ2-2; 12 positions match TRBD1. Germline V gene data show CDR1 as SGHAT and CDR2 as FQDESV (reference sequence). V lost 6 bases and J lost 6; bases outside the gene matches: 11. This CDR3 spans 17 amino acids.

The CDR3 DNA reads as TGTGCCAGCAGTGACAGAAACTATGGCTACACCTTC. Protein product: CASSDRNYGYTF. The V call is TRBV27, the J call TRBJ1-2, with D possibly TRBD1 on 5 matching bases. CDR1 is MNHEY, CDR2 SMNVEV, per germline (reference sequence). CDR3 length equals 12 residues. V dropped 5 bases and J dropped 2 bases, with 6 bases sitting between them.

The chain combines TRBV5-1 with TRBJ1-1, with D unclear. The length of the CDR3 is 14 residues. V was pared by 4 bases and J by 0 bases, with 10 bases between. CDR1 is SGHRS, CDR2 YFSETQ, per germline. The chain's CDR3 is CASSQGRVNTEAFF. The CDR3 DNA reads as TGCGCCAGCAGCCAAGGACGGGTGAACACTGAAGCTTTCTTT.

The rearrangement uses TRBV28 and TRBJ2-1, with D perhaps TRBD2 (6 bases). The ends were cut back, 11 bases at V and 4 bases at J, with 18 bases in the middle. This CDR3 comprises 14 residues. The germline V gene has CDR1 MDHEN and CDR2 SYDVKM. The CDR3 DNA is TGTGCCGCCAGGAGGGCTAGCGAGTACAATGAGCAGTTCTTC. Protein: CAARRASEYNEQFF. The full variable domain, its missing parts supplied by reference TRBV28 and TRBJ2-1, is DVKVTQSSRYLVKRTGEKVFLECVQDMDHENMFWYRQDPGLGLRLIYFSYDVKMKEKGDIPEGYSVSREKKERFSLILESASTNQTSMYLCAARRASEYNEQFFGPGTRLTVL.

About this clone: This same CDR3 is encoded by further DNA sequences in the sample. The chain joins TRBV6-1 to TRBJ1-5, with 7 nucleotides matching TRBD1. CDR3 size: 12 residues. V shed 4 bases and J 7 bases; nucleotides not matched to a gene: 1. Germline V gives CDR1 MNHNS, CDR2 SASEGT. The CDR3 nucleotides are TGTGCCAGCAGTGCCAGGGGGCAGCCCCAGCATTTT. Translated: CASSARGQPQHF.